This T cell receptor beta chain was identified in a study of shared T cell receptors in the human thymus. The table came from immunoSEQ multiplex PCR; TCRdb's copy has only in-frame clones and leaves some out. The sample carries roughly 700,000 clones, approximately 87% recorded once. The germline CDR1 and CDR2 sequences are SGHNT and YENEEA. The CDR3 loop spans 13 amino acids. V shed 6 bases and J shed 0 bases, with 9 bases lying between them. The same sample was also studied in work on human thymus T cells.

The TCR originated in a boy under three years old with a congenital heart defect. The chain has TRBV11-3 and TRBJ2-7, with D perhaps matching TRBD2 (6 bases). Material for sequencing was thymocytes. Here the CDR3 reads CASSWRVSYEQYF. CDR3 sequence (DNA): TGTGCCAGCAGTTGGAGGGTCTCCTACGAGCAGTACTTC.